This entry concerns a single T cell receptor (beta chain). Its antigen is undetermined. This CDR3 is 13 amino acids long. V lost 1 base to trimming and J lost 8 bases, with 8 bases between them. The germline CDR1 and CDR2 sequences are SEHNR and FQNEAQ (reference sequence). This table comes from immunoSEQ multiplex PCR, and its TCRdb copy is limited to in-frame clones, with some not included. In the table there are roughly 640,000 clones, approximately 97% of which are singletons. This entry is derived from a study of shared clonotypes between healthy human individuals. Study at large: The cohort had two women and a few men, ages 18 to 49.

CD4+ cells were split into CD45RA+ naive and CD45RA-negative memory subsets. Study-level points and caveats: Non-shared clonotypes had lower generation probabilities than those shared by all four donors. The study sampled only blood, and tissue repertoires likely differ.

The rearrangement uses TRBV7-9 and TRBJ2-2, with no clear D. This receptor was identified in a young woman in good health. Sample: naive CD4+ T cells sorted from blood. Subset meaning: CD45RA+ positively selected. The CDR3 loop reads CASSLVTLGELFF. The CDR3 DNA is TGTGCCAGCAGCTTAGTTACTTTAGGGGAGCTGTTTTTT.